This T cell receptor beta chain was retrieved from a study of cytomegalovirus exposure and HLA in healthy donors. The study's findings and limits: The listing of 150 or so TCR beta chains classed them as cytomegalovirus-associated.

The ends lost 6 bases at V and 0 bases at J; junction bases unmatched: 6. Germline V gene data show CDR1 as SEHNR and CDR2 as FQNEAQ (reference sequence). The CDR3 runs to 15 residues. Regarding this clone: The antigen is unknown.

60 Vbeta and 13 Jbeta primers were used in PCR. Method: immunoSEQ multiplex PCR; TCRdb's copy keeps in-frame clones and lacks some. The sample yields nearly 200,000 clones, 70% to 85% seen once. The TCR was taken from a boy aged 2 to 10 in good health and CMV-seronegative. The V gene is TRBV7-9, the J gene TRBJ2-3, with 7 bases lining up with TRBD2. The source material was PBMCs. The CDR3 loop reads CASSPSGASTDTQYF. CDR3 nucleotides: TGTGCCAGCAGTCCCAGCGGGGCTAGCACAGATACGCAGTATTTT.